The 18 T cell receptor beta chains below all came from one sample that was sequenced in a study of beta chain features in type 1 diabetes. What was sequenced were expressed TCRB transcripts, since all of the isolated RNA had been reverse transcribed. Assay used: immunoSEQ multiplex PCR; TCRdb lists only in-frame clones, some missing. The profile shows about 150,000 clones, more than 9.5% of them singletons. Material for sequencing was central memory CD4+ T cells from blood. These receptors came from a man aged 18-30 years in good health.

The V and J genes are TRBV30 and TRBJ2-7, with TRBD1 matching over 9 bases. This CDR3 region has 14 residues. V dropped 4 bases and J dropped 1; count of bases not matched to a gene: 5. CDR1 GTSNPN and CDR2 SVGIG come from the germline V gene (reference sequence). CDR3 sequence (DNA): TGTGCCTGGAACAGGGGGCGTGTGTCCTACGAGCAGTACTTC. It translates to CAWNRGRVSYEQYF.

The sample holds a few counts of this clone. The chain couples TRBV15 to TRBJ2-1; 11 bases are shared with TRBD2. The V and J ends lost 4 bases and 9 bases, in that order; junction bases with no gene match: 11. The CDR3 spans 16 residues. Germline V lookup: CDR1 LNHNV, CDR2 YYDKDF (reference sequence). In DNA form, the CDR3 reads TGTGCCACCAGCACCCCGACTAGCGGGATAAGTGGTGAGCAGTTCTTC. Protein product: CATSTPTSGISGEQFF.

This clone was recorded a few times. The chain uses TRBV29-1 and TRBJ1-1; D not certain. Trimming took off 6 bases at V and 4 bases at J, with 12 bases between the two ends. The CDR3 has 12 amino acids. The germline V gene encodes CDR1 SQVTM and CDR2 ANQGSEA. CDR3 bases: TGCAGCGTCGCCCCTTTTGGCACTGAAGCTTTCTTT. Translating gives CSVAPFGTEAFF.

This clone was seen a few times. The chain's CDR3 is CASSLRPGVGNTEAFF. The CDR3 DNA follows: TGTGCCAGCAGTTTACGCCCCGGTGTCGGAAACACTGAAGCTTTCTTT. The chain couples TRBV27 to TRBJ1-1; D is ambiguous. Trimming removed 2 bases from V and 2 bases from J, with 15 bases in between. Germline lookup yields CDR1 MNHEY and CDR2 SMNVEV (reference sequence). The CDR3 consists of 16 residues.

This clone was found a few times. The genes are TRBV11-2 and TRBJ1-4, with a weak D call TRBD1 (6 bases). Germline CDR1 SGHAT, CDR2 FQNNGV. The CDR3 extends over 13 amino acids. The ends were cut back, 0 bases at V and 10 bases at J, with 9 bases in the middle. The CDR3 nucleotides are TGTGCCAGCAGCTTAGAACCAGGGGCAAAACTGTTTTTT. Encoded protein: CASSLEPGAKLFF.

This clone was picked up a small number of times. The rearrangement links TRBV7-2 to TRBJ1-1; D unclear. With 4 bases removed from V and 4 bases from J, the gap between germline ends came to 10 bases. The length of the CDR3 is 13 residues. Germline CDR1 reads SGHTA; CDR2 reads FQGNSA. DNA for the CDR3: TGTGCCAGCAGCTCCGACACGTTCACTGAAGCTTTCTTT. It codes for CASSSDTFTEAFF.

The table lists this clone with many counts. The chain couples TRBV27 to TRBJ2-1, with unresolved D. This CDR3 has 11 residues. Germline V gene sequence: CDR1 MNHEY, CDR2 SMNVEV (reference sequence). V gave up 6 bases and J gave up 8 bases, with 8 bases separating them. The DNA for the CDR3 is TGTGCCAGCAGCAAAATCGATGAGCAGTTCTTC. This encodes CASSKIDEQFF.

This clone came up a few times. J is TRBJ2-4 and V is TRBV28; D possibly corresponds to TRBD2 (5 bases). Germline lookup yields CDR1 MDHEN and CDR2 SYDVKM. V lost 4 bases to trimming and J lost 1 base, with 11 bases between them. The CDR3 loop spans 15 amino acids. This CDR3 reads CASSSRESAKNIQYF. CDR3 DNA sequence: TGTGCCAGCAGTTCTCGGGAATCCGCCAAAAACATTCAGTACTTC.

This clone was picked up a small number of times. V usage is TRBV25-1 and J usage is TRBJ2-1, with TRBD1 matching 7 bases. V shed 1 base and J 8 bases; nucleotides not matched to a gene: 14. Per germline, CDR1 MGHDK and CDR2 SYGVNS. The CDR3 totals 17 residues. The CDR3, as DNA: TGTGCCAGCAGTGAATCGGCAGGGGGAAGGTCTACCTATGAGCAGTTCTTC. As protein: CASSESAGGRSTYEQFF.

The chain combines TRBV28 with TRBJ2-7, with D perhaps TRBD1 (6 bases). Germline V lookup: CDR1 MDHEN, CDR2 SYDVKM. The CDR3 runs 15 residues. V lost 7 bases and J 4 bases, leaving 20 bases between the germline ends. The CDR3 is CASIRGGPLGYEQYF. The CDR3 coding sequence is TGTGCCAGCATTAGAGGGGGTCCTCTGGGGTACGAGCAGTACTTC.

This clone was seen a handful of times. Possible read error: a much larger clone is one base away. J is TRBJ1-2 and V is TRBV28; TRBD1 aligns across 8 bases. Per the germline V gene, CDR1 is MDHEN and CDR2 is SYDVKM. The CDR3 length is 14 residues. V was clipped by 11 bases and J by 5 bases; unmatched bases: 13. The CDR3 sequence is CARTLTGAGYGYTF. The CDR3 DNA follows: TGTGCCCGCACCCTGACAGGGGCGGGGTATGGCTACACCTTC.

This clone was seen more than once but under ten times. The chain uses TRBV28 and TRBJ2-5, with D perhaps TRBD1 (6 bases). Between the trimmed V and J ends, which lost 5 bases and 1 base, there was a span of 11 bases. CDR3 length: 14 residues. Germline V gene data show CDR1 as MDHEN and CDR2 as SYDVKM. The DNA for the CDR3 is TGTGCCAGCAGTCACGACAGGAGCCAAGAGACCCAGTACTTC. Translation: CASSHDRSQETQYF.

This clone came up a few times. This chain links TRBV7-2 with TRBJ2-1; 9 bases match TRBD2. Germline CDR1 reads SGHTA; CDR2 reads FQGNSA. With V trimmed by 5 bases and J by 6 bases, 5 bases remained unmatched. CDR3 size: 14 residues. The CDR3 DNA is TGTGCCAGCAGCCCAGGACTAGCGTCCAATGAGCAGTTCTTC. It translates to CASSPGLASNEQFF. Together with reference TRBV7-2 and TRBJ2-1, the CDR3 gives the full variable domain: GAGVSQSPSNKVTEKGKDVELRCDPISGHTALYWYRQSLGQGLEFLIYFQGNSAPDKSGLPSDRFSAERTGGSVSTLTIQRTQQEDSAVYLCASSPGLASNEQFFGPGTRLTVL.

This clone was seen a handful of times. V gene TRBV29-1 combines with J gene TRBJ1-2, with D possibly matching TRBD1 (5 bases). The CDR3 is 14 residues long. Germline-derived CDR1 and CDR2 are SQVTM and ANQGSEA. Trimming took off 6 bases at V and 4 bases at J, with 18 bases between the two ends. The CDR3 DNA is TGCAGCGTGACGACAGAAGGAAGGACCTATGGCTACACCTTC. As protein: CSVTTEGRTYGYTF.

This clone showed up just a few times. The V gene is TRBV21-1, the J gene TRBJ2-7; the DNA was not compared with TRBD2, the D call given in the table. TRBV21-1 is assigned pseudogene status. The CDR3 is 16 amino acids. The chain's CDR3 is CASSIDGRASGYEQYF. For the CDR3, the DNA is TGTGCCAGCAGCATCGACGGGAGGGCCTCAGGCTACGAGCAGTACTTC.

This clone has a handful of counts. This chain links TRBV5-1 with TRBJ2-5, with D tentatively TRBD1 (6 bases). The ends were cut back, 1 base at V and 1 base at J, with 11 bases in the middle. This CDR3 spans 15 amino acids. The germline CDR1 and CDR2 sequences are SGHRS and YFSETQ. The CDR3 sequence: CASSLPTGFQETQYF. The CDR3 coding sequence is TGCGCCAGCAGCTTGCCGACAGGCTTCCAAGAGACCCAGTACTTC.

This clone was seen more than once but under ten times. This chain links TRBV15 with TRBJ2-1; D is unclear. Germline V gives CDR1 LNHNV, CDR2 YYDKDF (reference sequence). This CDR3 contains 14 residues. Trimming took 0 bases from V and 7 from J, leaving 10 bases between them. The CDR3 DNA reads TGTGCCACCAGCAGAGATGGGAAAGGGAATGAGCAGTTCTTC. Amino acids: CATSRDGKGNEQFF.

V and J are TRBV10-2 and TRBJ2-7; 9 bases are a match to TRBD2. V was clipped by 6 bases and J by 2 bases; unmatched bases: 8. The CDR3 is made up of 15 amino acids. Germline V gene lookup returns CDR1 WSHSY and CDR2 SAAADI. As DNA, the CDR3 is TGCGCCAGCAGCGTTAGCGGGGGCTCAACCTACGAGCAGTACTTC. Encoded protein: CASSVSGGSTYEQYF.